Shown below are 9 T cell receptor beta chains from a single sample sequenced in a study of technical replicates of blood from several donors. The repertoire was sequenced with immunoSEQ multiplex PCR; TCRdb's copy has only in-frame clones and lacks some. Here the sample spans 70,000 to 95,000 clones, under 95% being singletons. The sample comprised T cells isolated from PBMCs. The receptors derive from a human donor in good health.

The chain couples TRBV7-9 to TRBJ1-1, with D perhaps matching TRBD1 (5 bases). Germline V gives CDR1 SEHNR, CDR2 FQNEAQ (reference sequence). Trimming removed 0 bases from V and 1 base from J, with 6 bases in between. CDR3 length equals 14 residues. The CDR3 DNA is TGTGCCAGCAGCTTAGCGCAGGGGAACACTGAAGCTTTCTTT. Protein product: CASSLAQGNTEAFF.

This chain uses TRBV7-6 with TRBJ2-5; TRBD2 matches at 9 bases. The CDR3 runs to 16 residues. After removal of 8 bases from V and 1 base from J, the junction contained 11 bases not matched to a gene. Germline lookup yields CDR1 SGHVS and CDR2 FNYEAQ. CDR3 amino acids: CASGVAGVGFQETQYF. CDR3 nucleotides: TGTGCCAGCGGGGTAGCGGGGGTTGGATTCCAAGAGACCCAGTACTTC.

The chain couples TRBV5-4 to TRBJ2-7; D is possibly TRBD1 (6 bases). V lost 1 base to trimming and J lost 2 bases, with 7 bases between them. This CDR3 is built from 13 residues. Per the germline V gene, CDR1 is SGHNT and CDR2 is YYREEE (reference sequence). The CDR3 DNA sequence: TGTGCCAGCAGCTTGAGGGACACCTACGAGCAGTACTTC. This sequence encodes CASSLRDTYEQYF.

The chain uses TRBV6-1 and TRBJ2-7; 10 nucleotides line up with TRBD1. Germline lookup yields CDR1 MNHNS and CDR2 SASEGT. There are 13 residues in the CDR3. V lost 11 bases to trimming and J lost 2 bases; unmatched junction nucleotides: 6. DNA of the CDR3: TGTGCCGGAACCGGGACAGGGGCCTACGAGCAGTACTTC. The encoded protein is CAGTGTGAYEQYF.

The chain couples TRBV15 to TRBJ2-2; possible D gene TRBD2, 6 bases. Between the trimmed V and J ends, which lost 2 bases and 6 bases, there was a span of 16 bases. In germline, CDR1 is LNHNV, CDR2 YYDKDF (reference sequence). This CDR3 spans 16 amino acids. CDR3 DNA: TGTGCCACCAGCAGACTGGAGGAGGGCCCTTCCGGGGAGCTGTTTTTT. This codes for CATSRLEEGPSGELFF.

The gene calls are TRBV2 and TRBJ2-5; 14 nucleotides line up with TRBD2. V was pared by 8 bases and J by 1 base, with 6 bases of the junction left unmatched. This CDR3 is 16 amino acids long. The germline CDR1 and CDR2 sequences are SNHLY and FYNNEI. Here the CDR3 reads CASGTSGSLGQETQYF. The CDR3 DNA reads as TGTGCCAGCGGGACTAGCGGGAGTTTGGGCCAAGAGACCCAGTACTTC.

This chain connects TRBV5-1 to TRBJ2-7; 8 nucleotides match TRBD1. The germline gives CDR1 SGHRS, CDR2 YFSETQ. V dropped 4 bases and J dropped 8; count of bases not matched to a gene: 8. There are 13 residues in the CDR3. The CDR3 DNA follows: TGCGCCAGCAGCCCCGGACAGGGTAGTCAGCAGTACTTC. This sequence encodes CASSPGQGSQQYF.

V usage is TRBV6-5 and J usage is TRBJ2-6; D is unresolved. Deletions cut 10 bases from V and 2 bases from J, with 6 bases between. Germline V gene lookup returns CDR1 MNHEY and CDR2 SVGAGI. This CDR3 has 12 amino acids. This CDR3 is CATQAGANVLTF. The CDR3 DNA follows: TGTGCCACCCAGGCTGGGGCCAACGTCCTGACTTTC.

This chain links TRBV5-1 with TRBJ2-7; 7 positions match TRBD1. The germline CDR1 and CDR2 sequences are SGHRS and YFSETQ. V shed 2 bases, J shed 1 base, and the junction held 6 bases outside the gene matches. The CDR3 extends over 15 amino acids. As DNA, the CDR3 is TGCGCCAGCAGCTTATCCCGGGACAGTTCCTACGAGCAGTACTTC. Protein product: CASSLSRDSSYEQYF.